The 15 T cell receptor beta chains below all came from one sample that was sequenced in a study of identical twins (dated by TCRdb to the mid-2010s). The library came from 5' RACE. The instrument was an Illumina HiSeq 2000. TCRdb reanalyzed the raw reads on its own, using fastp at Q25 for trimming and MiXCR for clone calling, and kept in-frame beta chains. Entries are consolidated by CDR3 protein sequence, retaining the most common genes and DNA. For this sample the table gives 450,000 or so distinct CDR3 sequences, of which about 14% were detected only once. The top ten clones comprise over 0.5% of the sample. Another study also made use of these data, one on yellow fever vaccine responses in identical twins.

Sequenced material: CD4+ T cells sorted from blood. All receptors derive from a woman aged 18-30 years in good health.

The CDR3 sequence is CASSSTGARTDTQYF. CDR3 bases: TGTGCCAGCAGCTCGACAGGGGCCCGCACAGATACGCAGTATTTT. V is TRBV12-3 or TRBV12-4 and J is TRBJ2-3, with 8 nucleotides matching TRBD1. The CDR3 spans 15 residues. V dropped 6 bases and J dropped 1; count of bases not matched to a gene: 6.

J is TRBJ2-2 and V is TRBV5-5; possible D gene TRBD1, 5 bases. Germline loops: CDR1 SGHKS, CDR2 YYEKEE (reference sequence). CDR3 length: 16 residues. V dropped 0 bases and J dropped 6 bases, with 15 bases sitting between them. The CDR3 DNA reads TGTGCCAGCAGCTTGGTTCAGGGAAGGCGTGCCGGGGAGCTGTTTTTT. It is translated as CASSLVQGRRAGELFF. The whole variable domain, remainder taken from reference TRBV5-5 and TRBJ2-2, is DAGVTQSPTHLIKTRGQQVTLRCSPISGHKSVSWYQQVLGQGPQFIFQYYEKEERGRGNFPDRFSARQFPNYSSELNVNALLLGDSALYLCASSLVQGRRAGELFFGEGSRLTVL.

This clonotype was detected only a few times. The chain has TRBV6-1 and TRBJ2-1, with D unresolved. Germline CDR1 MNHNS, CDR2 SASEGT. The CDR3 is 15 amino acids. Trimming pared 3 bases from V and 2 bases from J, leaving 11 bases between. This CDR3 reads CASSDSRSPYNEQFF. DNA of the CDR3: TGTGCCAGCAGTGACAGCCGTTCACCCTACAATGAGCAGTTCTTC.

The chain is built from TRBV10-3 and TRBJ1-1, with TRBD1 as a possible D gene (6 bases). V gave up 2 bases and J gave up 3 bases, with 10 bases separating them. This CDR3 is built from 14 residues. CDR1 and CDR2 from the germline V gene are ENHRY and SYGVKD. The CDR3 sequence is CAISEGQLYTEAFF. The CDR3 bases are TGTGCCATCAGTGAGGGACAGCTATACACTGAAGCTTTCTTT.

The genes are TRBV6-1 and TRBJ1-2; D gene uncertain. The CDR3 contains 13 residues. Per the germline V gene, CDR1 is MNHNS and CDR2 is SASEGT. The ends were cut back, 5 bases at V and 6 bases at J, with 13 bases in the middle. The CDR3 loop reads CASSPSRGDGYTF. CDR3 coding DNA: TGTGCCAGCAGTCCGTCTCGAGGAGATGGCTACACCTTC.

This clonotype was detected only a few times. V gene TRBV2 combines with J gene TRBJ1-5, with D possibly matching TRBD1 (5 bases). This CDR3 contains 15 residues. Trimming took off 7 bases at V and 3 bases at J, with 16 bases between the two ends. Germline CDR1 reads SNHLY; CDR2 reads FYNNEI. CDR3 bases: TGTGCCAGCAACCCGGGACCCGCGACCAATCAGCCCCAGCATTTT. Translation: CASNPGPATNQPQHF.

The V and J genes are TRBV28 and TRBJ2-5; 9 nucleotides match TRBD2. The CDR3 totals 13 residues. Germline lookup yields CDR1 MDHEN and CDR2 SYDVKM. V gave up 7 bases and J gave up 5 bases; unmatched junction bases: 5. The DNA for the CDR3 is TGTGCCAGCAACATAGCGGGGGTGGAGACCCAGTACTTC. It specifies CASNIAGVETQYF.

This clonotype came up a few times. This rearrangement joins TRBV5-4 to TRBJ2-3; 7 bases are a match to TRBD2. The V gene end was trimmed by 6 bases and the J gene end by 0 bases; junction bases not matched to a gene: 7. The CDR3 loop spans 15 amino acids. Germline CDR1 and CDR2: SGHNT and YYREEE (reference sequence). CDR3 amino acids: CASTPGLESTDTQYF. DNA for the CDR3: TGTGCCAGCACCCCCGGACTAGAAAGCACAGATACGCAGTATTTT.

The genes are TRBV6-1 and TRBJ2-3; 15 bases align to TRBD2. The germline gives CDR1 MNHNS, CDR2 SASEGT. The CDR3 spans 17 residues. Trimming took 5 bases from V and 5 from J; bases not matched to a gene: 8. The CDR3 bases are TGTGCCAGCAGTCCAACGGGACTAGCGGGGGGTGGAGATACGCAGTATTTT. Translated: CASSPTGLAGGGDTQYF.

The gene calls are TRBV6-4 and TRBJ1-1; TRBD1 aligns across 9 bases. CDR3 length: 13 amino acids. Germline trimming cut 3 bases from V and 6 bases from J; bases unmatched to any gene: 2. CDR1 is MRHNA, CDR2 SNTAGT, per germline. The CDR3 here is CASSEWTGAEAFF. The DNA of the CDR3 is TGTGCCAGCAGTGAATGGACAGGGGCTGAAGCTTTCTTT.

This clonotype showed up just a few times. This chain uses TRBV7-3 with TRBJ1-2; 7 bases agree with TRBD1. The CDR3 runs 15 residues. The V segment lost 5 bases and the J segment 4 bases; nucleotides outside the gene matches: 10. Germline loops: CDR1 SGHTA, CDR2 FQGTGA. The DNA of the CDR3 is TGTGCCAGCAGCCCCTCCGCGGACAGGAGCTATGGCTACACCTTC. It translates to CASSPSADRSYGYTF.

This clonotype was counted between two and nine times. V gene TRBV7-2 combines with J gene TRBJ1-2; 9 nucleotides agree with TRBD1. Per germline, CDR1 SGHTA and CDR2 FQGNSA. CDR3 length equals 15 residues. V lost 5 bases to trimming and J lost 3 bases; unmatched junction nucleotides: 7. The CDR3, as DNA: TGTGCCAGCAGCCTACTGGGACAGGGAGACTATGGCTACACCTTC. The encoded protein is CASSLLGQGDYGYTF.

The V gene is TRBV3-1, the J gene TRBJ2-2, with 7 bases identical to TRBD2. This CDR3 is built from 17 residues. The germline V gene has CDR1 LGHDT and CDR2 YNNKEL (reference sequence). V lost 3 bases and J lost 3; bases outside the gene matches: 10. The CDR3 reads CASSQTTGRGYTGELFF. The DNA of the CDR3 is TGTGCCAGCAGCCAGACCACGGGGCGGGGGTACACCGGGGAGCTGTTTTTT.

This clonotype was recorded at least ten times. The rearrangement links TRBV11-2 to TRBJ2-7, with TRBD1 as a possible D gene (6 bases). This CDR3 spans 16 amino acids. Germline loops: CDR1 SGHAT, CDR2 FQNNGV. V was shortened by 0 bases and J by 3 bases, with 15 bases between the two germline ends. The CDR3 region has the DNA TGTGCCAGCAGCTTAGATTCGGGCAGGGGTAACTACGAGCAGTACTTC. Translating gives CASSLDSGRGNYEQYF.

This clonotype has a handful of counts. J is TRBJ2-7 and V is TRBV18; possibly TRBD1 for D (6 bases). Germline CDR1 is KGHSH and CDR2 is LQKENI. CDR3 size: 13 residues. Trimming removed 4 bases at V and 4 bases at J, with 11 bases between. The CDR3 protein is CASSQQGGYEQYF. CDR3 bases: TGTGCCAGCTCACAACAGGGTGGGTACGAGCAGTACTTC.